The 25 T cell receptor beta chains listed next were all sequenced from one sample in a study of T cells in localized non-small cell lung cancer. Method: immunoSEQ multiplex PCR; TCRdb's copy keeps in-frame clones and lacks some. This table holds about 77,000 clones, 88% found once. The sequencing used peripheral blood, collected before any cancer treatment. These receptors were taken from a woman aged 40 to 75 with stage I squamous cell lung carcinoma.

The V call is TRBV10-2, the J call TRBJ2-1; no reliable D call. Trimming took off 6 bases at V and 0 bases at J, with 6 bases between the two ends. The CDR3 consists of 13 residues. Germline-derived CDR1 and CDR2 are WSHSY and SAAADI. In nucleotides, the CDR3 is TGCGCCAGCAGGGACCTCTCCTACAATGAGCAGTTCTTC. This translates into CASRDLSYNEQFF.

This clone appeared a single time. The chain carries TRBV7-8 and TRBJ1-3, with D possibly matching TRBD1 (6 bases). Germline V lookup: CDR1 SGHVS, CDR2 FQNEAQ. This CDR3 has 15 amino acids. Trimming took off 2 bases at V and 2 bases at J, with 10 bases between the two ends. Here the CDR3 reads CASSLSGGPGNTIYF. For the CDR3, the DNA is TGTGCCAGCAGCTTAAGCGGGGGGCCTGGAAACACCATATATTTT.

The rearrangement links TRBV6-5 to TRBJ2-6, with D possibly being TRBD1 (6 bases). Germline CDR1 is MNHEY and CDR2 is SVGAGI. The CDR3 has 14 residues. Trimming took 10 bases from V and 0 from J, leaving 10 bases between them. The CDR3: CATRTVSGANVLTF. CDR3 sequence (DNA): TGTGCCACAAGGACAGTCTCTGGGGCCAACGTCCTGACTTTC.

V and J are TRBV7-9 and TRBJ1-4; D is perhaps TRBD1 (5 bases). The CDR3 consists of 15 residues. V shed 5 bases and J shed 6 bases, with 16 bases lying between them. Germline CDR1 SEHNR, CDR2 FQNEAQ (reference sequence). CDR3 nucleotide sequence: TGTGCCAGCAGCCCCCGCAGGGTATCAGATGAAAAACTGTTTTTT. It encodes CASSPRRVSDEKLFF. Combining the CDR3 with reference TRBV7-9 and TRBJ1-4 gives the whole variable domain DTGVSQNPRHKITKRGQNVTFRCDPISEHNRLYWYRQTLGQGPEFLTYFQNEAQLEKSRLLSDRFSAERPKGSFSTLEIQRTEQGDSAMYLCASSPRRVSDEKLFFGSGTQLSVL.

V gene TRBV15 combines with J gene TRBJ2-2, with 12 bases fitting TRBD1. V shed 0 bases and J 10 bases; nucleotides not matched to a gene: 6. Germline lookup yields CDR1 LNHNV and CDR2 YYDKDF (reference sequence). This CDR3 region has 16 residues. The CDR3 DNA reads as TGTGCCACCAGCAGAGATCCGGGACAGGGGGCCGAGGAGCTGTTTTTT. Translated: CATSRDPGQGAEELFF. Looking up the rest from reference TRBV15 and TRBJ2-2 gives the full variable domain: DAMVIQNPRYQVTQFGKPVTLSCSQTLNHNVMYWYQQKSSQAPKLLFHYYDKDFNNEADTPDNFQSRRPNTSFCFLDIRSPGLGDTAMYLCATSRDPGQGAEELFFGEGSRLTVL.

V gene TRBV30 combines with J gene TRBJ1-5; D is unclear. The germline gives CDR1 GTSNPN, CDR2 SVGIG (reference sequence). The V and J ends lost 4 bases and 4 bases respectively, with 8 bases between them. This CDR3 is built from 12 residues. CDR3 coding DNA: TGTGCCTGGACCCTCGGGAATCAGCCCCAGCATTTT. This encodes CAWTLGNQPQHF.

This rearrangement joins TRBV7-9 to TRBJ2-7; 7 nucleotides align to TRBD1. CDR3 size: 14 residues. Germline CDR1 reads SEHNR; CDR2 reads FQNEAQ (reference sequence). Trimming at V came to 5 bases and at J to 0 bases, leaving 4 bases not matched to a gene. The CDR3 region has the DNA TGTGCCAGCAGCCAGACAGGGAGCTCCTACGAGCAGTACTTC. This encodes CASSQTGSSYEQYF.

The chain couples TRBV7-3 to TRBJ2-5; 7 positions match TRBD2. V dropped 5 bases and J dropped 1; count of bases not matched to a gene: 1. Germline assignment: CDR1 SGHTA and CDR2 FQGTGA. The CDR3 runs 13 residues. This CDR3 is CASSPSGQETQYF. In nucleotides, the CDR3 is TGTGCCAGCAGCCCTAGCGGCCAAGAGACCCAGTACTTC.

This clone occurred once. J is TRBJ1-1 and V is TRBV6-5; D might be TRBD1 (6 bases). The germline V gene has CDR1 MNHEY and CDR2 SVGAGI. The CDR3 runs 15 residues. Trimming took off 6 bases at V and 4 bases at J, with 18 bases between the two ends. CDR3 sequence: CASRGRSGGSTEAFF. The CDR3, as DNA: TGTGCCAGCAGGGGTCGGTCGGGGGGCTCCACTGAAGCTTTCTTT.

This clone has just a few counts. The genes are TRBV19 and TRBJ1-1; 9 positions agree with TRBD1. Germline lookup yields CDR1 LNHDA and CDR2 SQIVND (reference sequence). The CDR3 is 16 residues long. J gave up 5 bases and V 6 bases, and 13 bases lay outside the gene matches. CDR3 DNA: TGTGCCAGTAGCCATCCCCAGGAGGACAGGGGAACTGAAGCTTTCTTT. It translates to CASSHPQEDRGTEAFF.

J is TRBJ2-5 and V is TRBV5-1, with a tentative D call TRBD1 (6 bases). V was shortened by 4 bases and J by 5 bases, with 21 bases between the two germline ends. Germline CDR1 reads SGHRS; CDR2 reads YFSETQ. The CDR3 length is 16 residues. This CDR3 reads CASSPLGADPRETQYF. CDR3 coding DNA: TGCGCCAGCAGCCCTCTGGGGGCAGACCCCCGGGAGACCCAGTACTTC.

The rearrangement joins TRBV5-1 to TRBJ2-1; TRBD2 agrees at 10 bases. The CDR3 consists of 18 residues. The junction had 10 bases not matched to a gene; V was cut back by 3 bases and J by 1 base. Germline V gene sequence: CDR1 SGHRS, CDR2 YFSETQ. The CDR3 bases are TGCGCCAGCAGCTCGGGTGGGGCTAGCGGGGGTTCCTACAATGAGCAGTTCTTC. Translating gives CASSSGGASGGSYNEQFF. Drawing the rest from reference TRBV5-1 and TRBJ2-1, the complete variable domain is KAGVTQTPRYLIKTRGQQVTLSCSPISGHRSVSWYQQTPGQGLQFLFEYFSETQRNKGNFPGRFSGRQFSNSRSEMNVSTLELGDSALYLCASSSGGASGGSYNEQFFGPGTRLTVL.

V usage is TRBV12-5 and J usage is TRBJ2-7; D is unresolved. Deletions cut 4 bases from V and 7 bases from J, with 14 bases between. Germline CDR1 reads LGHNT; CDR2 reads FRNRAP. The CDR3 loop spans 13 amino acids. The CDR3 spells CASGSSTSREQYF. In DNA form, the CDR3 reads TGTGCTAGTGGTTCCTCTACCTCGCGGGAGCAGTACTTC. The complete variable domain, with remaining parts taken from reference TRBV12-5 and TRBJ2-7, reads DARVTQTPRHKVTEMGQEVTMRCQPILGHNTVFWYRQTMMQGLELLAYFRNRAPLDDSGMPKDRFSAEMPDATLATLKIQPSEPRDSAVYFCASGSSTSREQYFGPGTRLTVT.

Written as DNA, the CDR3 is TGCGCCAGCAGTGCCCCGGGACATCAGAACTATGGCTACACCTTC. It is translated as CASSAPGHQNYGYTF. The J gene is TRBJ1-2, the V gene TRBV23-1; D may be TRBD1 (6 bases). TRBV23-1 is noted as an ORF with a role that remains uncertain. The CDR3 is 15 amino acids. With 5 bases removed from V and 2 bases from J, the gap between germline ends came to 15 bases.

This chain connects TRBV6-6 to TRBJ1-1; no clear D gene. Trimming removed 5 bases at V and 4 bases at J, with 11 bases between. CDR1 is MNHNY and CDR2 is SVGAGI in the germline V gene (reference sequence). This CDR3 region has 13 residues. The CDR3 bases are TGTGCCAGCAGTCTCGGGATACTCACTGAAGCTTTCTTT. Protein sequence: CASSLGILTEAFF.

V usage is TRBV6-5 and J usage is TRBJ2-7; 7 nucleotides agree with TRBD1. CDR3 length equals 15 residues. V shed 0 bases and J 2 bases; nucleotides not matched to a gene: 4. CDR1 and CDR2 from the germline V gene are MNHEY and SVGAGI. The CDR3 coding sequence is TGTGCCAGCAGTTACTCACCGGGACAGCCCTACGAGCAGTACTTC. It encodes CASSYSPGQPYEQYF.

The J gene is TRBJ1-1, the V gene TRBV6-5; D not certain. The CDR3 is made up of 12 amino acids. The germline gives CDR1 MNHEY, CDR2 SVGAGI. V was clipped by 5 bases and J by 0 bases, with 4 bases between them. In DNA form, the CDR3 reads TGTGCCAGCAGTAGAATGAACACTGAAGCTTTCTTT. It encodes CASSRMNTEAFF.

CDR3 DNA sequence: TGCGCCAGCAGCCAAGATAAAGGGGTCATGGAGACCCAGTACTTC. As protein: CASSQDKGVMETQYF. This chain connects TRBV4-1 to TRBJ2-5; possibly TRBD1 for D (5 bases). Germline V gene lookup returns CDR1 MGHRA and CDR2 YSYEKL. The CDR3 runs 15 residues. V lost 0 bases, J lost 5 bases, and 13 bases lay in between.

This chain links TRBV5-1 with TRBJ2-7; 9 nucleotides agree with TRBD2. Germline lookup yields CDR1 SGHRS and CDR2 YFSETQ. Losses at the gene ends were 1 base for V and 0 bases for J; bases not matched to a gene: 2. This CDR3 contains 15 residues. CDR3: CASSLSGGSSYEQYF. Here the CDR3 DNA reads TGCGCCAGCAGCTTGAGCGGGGGGTCCTCCTACGAGCAGTACTTC.

The chain couples TRBV15 to TRBJ1-1; tentative D call: TRBD1 (5 bases). The germline V and J ends were trimmed by 0 bases and 4 bases, with 9 bases remaining between them. The CDR3 is made up of 14 amino acids. Germline V gene lookup returns CDR1 LNHNV and CDR2 YYDKDF (reference sequence). CDR3 sequence (DNA): TGTGCCACCAGCAGAGATGACAGAAGCACTGAAGCTTTCTTT. Residues: CATSRDDRSTEAFF. Drawing the rest from reference TRBV15 and TRBJ1-1, the complete variable domain is DAMVIQNPRYQVTQFGKPVTLSCSQTLNHNVMYWYQQKSSQAPKLLFHYYDKDFNNEADTPDNFQSRRPNTSFCFLDIRSPGLGDTAMYLCATSRDDRSTEAFFGQGTRLTVV.

The genes are TRBV6-1 and TRBJ2-3, with D perhaps TRBD1 or TRBD2 (5 bases each). The germline CDR1 and CDR2 sequences are MNHNS and SASEGT. This CDR3 contains 13 residues. Trimming shortened V by 8 bases and J by 10 bases, and 19 bases separated the two germline ends. This CDR3 is CASPGLRGGAQYF. CDR3 nucleotides: TGTGCCAGCCCCGGACTGAGGGGCGGCGCGCAGTATTTT.

The V call is TRBV5-6, the J call TRBJ1-6, with TRBD1 as a possible D gene (6 bases). Per the germline V gene, CDR1 is SGHDT and CDR2 is YYEEEE. Trimming took 2 bases from V and 9 from J, leaving 15 bases between them. This CDR3 has 15 amino acids. CDR3 in amino acids: CASSFQGNLGSPLHF. The CDR3 bases are TGTGCCAGCAGCTTTCAGGGGAATCTGGGTTCACCCCTCCACTTT.

CDR3 nucleotides: TGCGCCAGCAGCTACGAGATTAACTATGGCTACACCTTC. It yields the protein CASSYEINYGYTF. The V and J genes are TRBV5-1 and TRBJ1-2; D unresolved. The germline V and J ends were trimmed by 3 bases and 1 base, with 7 bases remaining between them. This CDR3 is built from 13 residues. Germline V gene data show CDR1 as SGHRS and CDR2 as YFSETQ. Filled out from reference TRBV5-1 and TRBJ1-2, the complete variable domain reads KAGVTQTPRYLIKTRGQQVTLSCSPISGHRSVSWYQQTPGQGLQFLFEYFSETQRNKGNFPGRFSGRQFSNSRSEMNVSTLELGDSALYLCASSYEINYGYTFGSGTRLTVV.

This rearrangement joins TRBV6-5 to TRBJ2-1; maybe TRBD2 (6 bases). Germline V gene data show CDR1 as MNHEY and CDR2 as SVGAGI. The CDR3 consists of 15 residues. Between the trimmed V and J ends, which lost 3 bases and 4 bases, there was a span of 13 bases. The CDR3 is CASSYNGGPYNEQFF. The CDR3 DNA sequence: TGTGCCAGCAGTTATAACGGGGGACCTTACAATGAGCAGTTCTTC.

The V and J genes are TRBV27 and TRBJ1-5, with D uncertain. V lost 5 bases to trimming and J lost 6 bases, with 11 bases between them. The CDR3 loop spans 13 amino acids. Germline-derived CDR1 and CDR2 are MNHEY and SMNVEV (reference sequence). DNA of the CDR3: TGTGCCAGCAGTAGGGTGGCAGGTCAGCCCCAGCATTTT. Translation: CASSRVAGQPQHF.